This T cell receptor (beta chain) was identified during a study of T-cell reconstitution after alpha-beta-depleted transplantation in children (dated by TCRdb to 2016 to 2017). A note on the overall study: The study quantitatively tracked T-cell immune reconstitution after TCRalphabeta/CD19-depleted allogeneic hematopoietic cell transplantation in children using TCR repertoire profiling.

The treatment or condition label, read with the paper, signifies: allogeneic hematopoietic cell transplantation with graft depleted of TCRalphabeta T cells and CD19 B cells. The transplant recipients were children given TCRalphabeta/CD19-depleted allogeneic hematopoietic cell grafts. Points the paper makes about the study in general: In some patients, high TCRbeta diversity at day 60 was attributed to recipient T cells and intrathymic progenitors that had survived conditioning. About two months after transplant, the apparently early recovery of alphabetaT-cell counts reportedly depended on just several hundred clones that had expanded rapidly and came from non-depleted graft cells. The frequencies of hyperexpanded clones fell over the following months, and after one year, T-cell counts and TCRbeta diversity were mostly attributed to newly produced T cells.

The library was made by PCR. Instrument used: Illumina HiSeq 2500. Molecular barcoding was employed in the preparation of TCR libraries, with unique molecular identifiers being used to normalize TCRbeta repertoire quantification. Starting from the raw public reads, TCRdb applied fastp trimming at Q25, assembled clones with MiXCR and retained in-frame beta chains. Every CDR3 protein is listed once, alongside the most common genes and DNA of its rows. The sample table lists roughly 570,000 distinct CDR3 sequences, 25% to 30% of them with a count of one. The ten largest clones represent 35% to 40% of the sample. The germline V gene gives CDR1 as SGHRS and CDR2 as YFSETQ. There are 13 amino acids in the CDR3, from cysteine to phenylalanine inclusive. CDR3 DNA only is kept here, 39 bases in frame from base 1. V lost 3 bases and J lost 5 bases; the stretch between them is 12 bases long. This clonotype was recorded a few times. Its antigen is still unknown. It has no much larger one-base neighbor in the sample; base qualities were not kept.

This chain is built from TRBV5-1 and TRBJ2-7; a confident D gene designation cannot be given. This TCR came from a boy younger than two with Wiskott-Aldrich syndrome, due to receive a stem cell transplant. Specimen: PBMCs, collected before TCRalphabeta/CD19-depleted stem cell transplant. CDR3 protein: CASSSAPLNEQYF. Read as DNA, the sequence is TGCGCCAGCAGCTCAGCACCCTTAAACGAGCAGTACTTC.